One and the same sample provided the 6 T cell receptor beta chains below, sequenced in a study of PD-1 blockade in classical Hodgkin lymphoma. The method was immunoSEQ multiplex PCR; TCRdb's version includes in-frame clones alone and lacks a portion of them. The sample records 25,000 to 30,000 clones, under 85% being singletons. Every patient was affected by relapse after autologous stem cell transplantation, while exposure to brentuximab vedotin was not uniform. Sequencing was performed on peripheral blood mononuclear cells (PBMCs), taken before the second cycle of nivolumab. The source is a human donor with classical Hodgkin lymphoma.

The rearrangement uses TRBV7-2 and TRBJ1-6, with 10 positions matching TRBD1. V trimming: 5 bases; J trimming: 10 bases; junction bases outside the gene matches: 5. The CDR3 has 14 residues. CDR1 and CDR2 from the germline V gene are SGHTA and FQGNSA. The CDR3 nucleotides are TGTGCCAGCAGCAGCGACAGGGGGCGCTCACCCCTCCACTTT. Protein product: CASSSDRGRSPLHF.

This clone came up a few times. V is TRBV28 and J is TRBJ1-2, with D maybe TRBD1 (6 bases). The CDR3 runs 13 residues. Between the trimmed V and J ends, which lost 3 bases and 2 bases, there was a span of 7 bases. CDR1 and CDR2 (germline): MDHEN, SYDVKM. The CDR3 DNA reads TGTGCCAGCAGTTTGGACAGCAACTATGGCTACACCTTC. It specifies CASSLDSNYGYTF.

This rearrangement joins TRBV2 to TRBJ2-7; the D is unclear. In germline, CDR1 is SNHLY, CDR2 FYNNEI. The CDR3 runs 15 residues. With 3 bases removed from V and 2 bases from J, the gap between germline ends came to 14 bases. The CDR3 bases are TGTGCCAGCAGTGATCGAGGCAGGAGAACCTACGAGCAGTACTTC. It specifies CASSDRGRRTYEQYF. The full variable domain, in which reference TRBV2 and TRBJ2-7 provide the parts outside the CDR3, is EPEVTQTPSHQVTQMGQEVILRCVPISNHLYFYWYRQILGQKVEFLVSFYNNEISEKSEIFDDQFSVERPDGSNFTLKIRSTKLEDSAMYFCASSDRGRRTYEQYFGPGTRLTVT.

The chain links TRBV6-1 to TRBJ2-5; the D gene is possibly TRBD2 (6 bases). Trimming removed 0 bases from V and 2 bases from J, with 13 bases in between. The CDR3 totals 16 residues. Looked up from germline, CDR1 is MNHNS and CDR2 is SASEGT. The CDR3 DNA reads TGTGCCAGCAGTGAAGCGCTTGGGACTTCTCAAGAGACCCAGTACTTC. Amino acid sequence: CASSEALGTSQETQYF.

The chain joins TRBV13 to TRBJ1-6; D is possibly TRBD1 (5 bases). The CDR3 contains 15 residues. Trimming pared 5 bases from V and 8 bases from J, leaving 16 bases between. Per germline, CDR1 PRHDT and CDR2 FYEKMQ (reference sequence). CDR3 nucleotides: TGTGCCAGCAGCCGGGGGAGCGTCATCTATTCACCCCTCCACTTT. This encodes CASSRGSVIYSPLHF.

This chain links TRBV27 with TRBJ1-1; no firm D call. This CDR3 is 15 amino acids long. Germline V gene lookup returns CDR1 MNHEY and CDR2 SMNVEV (reference sequence). Trimming removed 1 base from V and 4 bases from J, with 13 bases in between. The CDR3 DNA reads TGTGCCAGCAGTTTATACCCCCTCGTGGGCACTGAAGCTTTCTTT. This sequence encodes CASSLYPLVGTEAFF.